Listed here is a single T cell receptor (beta chain). These data belong to a study of blood T cell repertoires in COVID-19. Study-level background: T cells, B-cell-depleted T cells, or PBMCs provided the cDNA or gDNA that served as material.

Germline V gene lookup returns CDR1 DFQATT and CDR2 SNEGSKA (reference sequence). The ends were cut back, 4 bases at V and 8 bases at J, with 11 bases in the middle. The CDR3 contains 11 residues. Generated by immunoSEQ multiplex PCR, the TCRdb table keeps only in-frame clones and is missing some. The sample holds 130,000 to 150,000 clones, 87% seen once. V usage is TRBV20-1 and J usage is TRBJ1-2; D uncertain. This sequence originates from a woman in her forties with acute or convalescent COVID-19. The sample comprised peripheral blood. The CDR3 sequence is CSATSGRGYTF. CDR3 coding DNA: TGCAGTGCTACGTCTGGGCGCGGCTACACCTTC.